A single sample is the source of the 11 T cell receptor beta chains below, sequenced in a study of cytomegalovirus exposure and HLA in healthy donors. A multiplex PCR was run with 60 Vbeta primers and 13 Jbeta primers. Here immunoSEQ multiplex PCR was the method, and the copy in TCRdb shows in-frame clones only, minus some. The sample has about 51,000 clones, around 82% seen once. The source material was PBMCs. The receptors were gathered from a boy younger than 18 in good health and CMV-seropositive.

The chain has TRBV5-1 and TRBJ1-1; D is unresolved. The CDR3 has 13 residues. Germline V gives CDR1 SGHRS, CDR2 YFSETQ. V lost 2 bases and J lost 1, with 6 bases in between. In DNA form, the CDR3 reads TGCGCCAGCAGCTTCGCAGGGAACACTGAAGCTTTCTTT. Its translation is CASSFAGNTEAFF. Based on the CDR3 plus reference TRBV5-1 and TRBJ1-1, the full variable domain is KAGVTQTPRYLIKTRGQQVTLSCSPISGHRSVSWYQQTPGQGLQFLFEYFSETQRNKGNFPGRFSGRQFSNSRSEMNVSTLELGDSALYLCASSFAGNTEAFFGQGTRLTVV.

The chain employs TRBV6-5 and TRBJ2-2; maybe TRBD2 (6 bases). This CDR3 contains 14 residues. Germline V lookup: CDR1 MNHEY, CDR2 SVGAGI. Trimming stripped 6 bases from V and 3 bases from J, with 11 bases between. CDR3 coding DNA: TGTGCCAGCAGCGCGGGACCAGACACCGGGGAGCTGTTTTTT. It codes for CASSAGPDTGELFF.

This chain uses TRBV4-1 with TRBJ2-7; no clear D. There are 15 residues in the CDR3. Germline CDR1 and CDR2: MGHRA and YSYEKL. V was clipped by 1 base and J by 2 bases, with 12 bases between them. CDR3 nucleotide sequence: TGCGCCAGCAGCCAAGGTGAACAATTTACCTACGAGCAGTACTTC. Translation: CASSQGEQFTYEQYF.

This chain uses TRBV2 with TRBJ1-2; a weak D match, TRBD1 (6 bases). V lost 2 bases and J lost 2, with 6 bases in between. Germline CDR1 reads SNHLY; CDR2 reads FYNNEI. The CDR3 length is 13 residues. This chain's CDR3 is CASSEQGNYGYTF. The CDR3, as DNA: TGTGCCAGCAGTGAACAGGGGAACTATGGCTACACCTTC.

The chain links TRBV7-9 to TRBJ2-5, with D tentatively TRBD2 (6 bases). The J call may be in error: the DNA end matches TRBJ2-7 better. Germline V lookup: CDR1 SEHNR, CDR2 FQNEAQ (reference sequence). The CDR3 spans 14 residues. The DNA of the CDR3 is TGTGCCAGCAGCAAGACCGGGAGCCCCCTCGAGCAGTACTTC. Translation: CASSKTGSPLEQYF.

The chain recombines TRBV7-8 with TRBJ1-1; D perhaps matches TRBD1 (5 bases). The V end lost 2 bases, the J end lost 4 bases, and 11 bases lay between the germline ends. This CDR3 is built from 14 residues. CDR1 is SGHVS, CDR2 FQNEAQ, per germline. The CDR3 protein is CASSLLGGRTEAFF. The CDR3 DNA follows: TGTGCCAGCAGCTTATTGGGGGGACGCACTGAAGCTTTCTTT.

The chain has TRBV10-1 and TRBJ2-1, with D unclear. Trimming removed 6 bases from V and 0 bases from J, with 9 bases in between. The germline V gene encodes CDR1 WNHNN and CDR2 SYGVQD (reference sequence). The CDR3 loop spans 14 amino acids. The CDR3 region has the DNA TGCGCCAGCAGCCGCCGGAGCTCCTACAATGAGCAGTTCTTC. Protein sequence: CASSRRSSYNEQFF.

J is TRBJ2-7 and V is TRBV27, with TRBD1 matching over 8 bases. The CDR3 consists of 21 residues. V lost 0 bases to trimming and J lost 2 bases; unmatched junction nucleotides: 21. The germline V gene has CDR1 MNHEY and CDR2 SMNVEV (reference sequence). The CDR3 sequence: CASSLSRGFETGATPPYEQYF. Here the CDR3 DNA reads TGTGCCAGCAGTTTATCGAGGGGATTCGAGACAGGGGCCACCCCCCCCTACGAGCAGTACTTC.

The rearrangement uses TRBV5-4 and TRBJ1-1, with D possibly being TRBD1 (5 bases). Trimming shortened V by 4 bases and J by 1 base, and 11 bases separated the two germline ends. The CDR3 runs to 14 residues. Germline V CDR1 and CDR2: SGHNT, YYREEE (reference sequence). CDR3 residues: CASSPVGPNTEAFF. The CDR3 coding sequence is TGTGCCAGCAGCCCGGTGGGGCCGAACACTGAAGCTTTCTTT. The full variable domain, rest sourced from reference TRBV5-4 and TRBJ1-1, is ETGVTQSPTHLIKTRGQQVTLRCSSQSGHNTVSWYQQALGQGPQFIFQYYREEENGRGNFPPRFSGLQFPNYSSELNVNALELDDSALYLCASSPVGPNTEAFFGQGTRLTVV.

The chain recombines TRBV19 with TRBJ2-3, with 9 positions matching TRBD2. The V segment lost 0 bases and the J segment 2 bases; nucleotides outside the gene matches: 6. The CDR3 loop spans 17 amino acids. CDR1 is LNHDA and CDR2 is SQIVND in the germline V gene (reference sequence). CDR3 nucleotides: TGTGCCAGTAGTATAGATCCCCTAGCGGGGTTCACAGATACGCAGTATTTT. Its protein product is CASSIDPLAGFTDTQYF.

This clone has only one observation. J is TRBJ1-3 and V is TRBV4-1; D is possibly TRBD1 (5 bases). From germline, CDR1 is MGHRA and CDR2 YSYEKL. The CDR3 contains 16 residues. V was shortened by 2 bases and J by 2 bases, with 13 bases between the two germline ends. As DNA, the CDR3 is TGCGCCAGCAGCCAACTCAGCCTAGGGGCTGGAAACACCATATATTTT. Translating it yields CASSQLSLGAGNTIYF.